This T cell receptor beta chain was profiled in a study of identical twins. General study results and limits: The analysis was cross-sectional rather than longitudinal within donors. Invariant MAIT and iNKT cells could partly confound zero-insertion analyses. Twins showed weaker excess sharing in their beta out-of-frame sequences.

Germline V gene data show CDR1 as GTSNPN and CDR2 as SVGIG (reference sequence). CDR3 size: 13 residues. V dropped 2 bases and J dropped 5 bases, with 9 bases sitting between them. A few counts support this clonotype. Its target is unknown. Template switching supplied a universal primer site; unique molecular identifiers were carried on the cDNA. TCRdb used MiXCR to reprocess the 5' RACE reads, holding one entry per CDR3 protein. The sample comprises about 570,000 distinct CDR3 sequences, more than 9% of which are singletons, and 2.5% to 3% rests with the top ten. These data also featured in a second study, about yellow fever vaccine responses in identical twins.

The chain combines TRBV30 with TRBJ2-2; D gene unclear. This TCR derives from a woman in her late teens or twenties in good health. The sample taken for sequencing was PBMCs. CDR3 loop: CAWSFAITGELFF. The CDR3 bases are TGTGCCTGGAGTTTTGCGATTACCGGGGAGCTGTTTTTT.